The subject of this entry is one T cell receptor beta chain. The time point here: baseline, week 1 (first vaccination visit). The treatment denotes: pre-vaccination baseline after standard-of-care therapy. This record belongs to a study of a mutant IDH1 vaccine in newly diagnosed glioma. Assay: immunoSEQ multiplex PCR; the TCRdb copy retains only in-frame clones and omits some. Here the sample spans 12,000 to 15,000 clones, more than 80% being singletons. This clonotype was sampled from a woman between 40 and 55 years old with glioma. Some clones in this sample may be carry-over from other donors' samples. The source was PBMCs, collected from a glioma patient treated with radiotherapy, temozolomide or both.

The chain's CDR3 is CASRPPTVSGNTIYF. The CDR3 DNA follows: TGTGCCAGCAGACCTCCAACTGTCTCTGGAAACACCATATATTTT. The rearrangement links TRBV28 to TRBJ1-3; D not resolved. This CDR3 is 15 amino acids long. From germline, CDR1 is MDHEN and CDR2 SYDVKM. V was shortened by 6 bases and J by 0 bases, with 12 bases between the two germline ends. The variable domain in full, completed from reference TRBV28 and TRBJ1-3, reads DVKVTQSSRYLVKRTGEKVFLECVQDMDHENMFWYRQDPGLGLRLIYFSYDVKMKEKGDIPEGYSVSREKKERFSLILESASTNQTSMYLCASRPPTVSGNTIYFGEGSWLTVV.